Given below is one T cell receptor (beta chain) in context. Its matching antigen is unknown. The entry originates in a study of beta chain features in type 1 diabetes. Overall study: Over all samples combined, some 110 million sorted cells were examined. Overall study findings and caveats: Within each of all four CD4+ subsets, Type 1 diabetes patients had TCRB CDR3s that were moderately but significantly shorter.

The study reverse transcribed the entire isolated RNA, so it sequenced expressed TCRB transcripts. Sequencing used immunoSEQ multiplex PCR; TCRdb keeps in-frame clones, though not all of them. The table lists approximately 260,000 clones, around 20% of them singletons. The CDR3 runs 14 residues. The V end lost 6 bases, the J end lost 6 bases, and 14 bases lay between the germline ends. Germline CDR1 MNHNS, CDR2 SASEGT. The genes are TRBV6-1 and TRBJ1-4; D not certain. This TCR derives from a woman in her thirties or forties with type 1 diabetes. Sequencing input: naive CD4+ T cells from blood. The CDR3 DNA follows: TGTGCCAGCAGAAGGAGAGGAGAGGATGAAAAACTGTTTTTT. Amino acids: CASRRRGEDEKLFF.